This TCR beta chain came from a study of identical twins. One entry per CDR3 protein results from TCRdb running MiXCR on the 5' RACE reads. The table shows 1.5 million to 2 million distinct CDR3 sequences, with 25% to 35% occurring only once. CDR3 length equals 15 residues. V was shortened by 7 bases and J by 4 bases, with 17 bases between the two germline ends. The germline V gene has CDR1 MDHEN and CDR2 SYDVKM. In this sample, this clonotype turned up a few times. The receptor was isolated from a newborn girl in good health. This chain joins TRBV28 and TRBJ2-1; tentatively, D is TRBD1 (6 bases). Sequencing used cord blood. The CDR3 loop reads CASTSYRDYYNEQFF. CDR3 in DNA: TGTGCCAGCACCTCCTACAGGGATTATTACAATGAGCAGTTCTTC.